These 4 T cell receptor beta chains came from one sample sequenced in a study of T cells after posttransplantation cyclophosphamide. Cells defined as naive were viable CD3+CD4+ or CD3+CD8+ and CCR7+CD45RA+CD45RO-CD95-CD27+CD28+. TCRdb keeps only in-frame clones here, not all; method: immunoSEQ multiplex PCR. The repertoire includes more than 30,000 clones, around nine tenths of them detected once, and 0.24% sits in the top ten. Sequenced material: naive CD4+ T cells sorted from PBMCs. These receptor sequences come from a woman aged 60 to 75 in good health, CMV-negative, and a related stem cell transplant donor.

This rearrangement joins TRBV9 to TRBJ1-6, with 8 bases aligning to TRBD1. CDR3 length: 15 residues. The germline CDR1 and CDR2 sequences are SGDLS and YYNGEE. Trimming removed 2 bases from V and 10 bases from J; junction bases left unmatched: 8. The CDR3 coding sequence is TGTGCCAGCAGCGTGGCGGAACAGGGGGAATCACCCCTCCACTTT. Protein product: CASSVAEQGESPLHF.

The chain employs TRBV19 and TRBJ2-7, with TRBD2 matching over 9 bases. With V trimmed by 3 bases and J by 2 bases, 2 bases remained unmatched. Germline CDR1 reads LNHDA; CDR2 reads SQIVND (reference sequence). The CDR3 covers 14 residues. DNA for the CDR3: TGTGCCAGTAGTATTAGCGGGGGCGCCTACGAGCAGTACTTC. Amino acids: CASSISGGAYEQYF. Supplemented by reference TRBV19 and TRBJ2-7, the full variable domain reads DGGITQSPKYLFRKEGQNVTLSCEQNLNHDAMYWYRQDPGQGLRLIYYSQIVNDFQKGDIAEGYSVSREKKESFPLTVTSAQKNPTAFYLCASSISGGAYEQYFGPGTRLTVT.

The V gene is TRBV6-4, the J gene TRBJ2-4; 10 bases line up with TRBD1. Trimming cost V 6 bases and J 0 bases; bases outside gene matches: 14. The CDR3 runs to 19 residues. CDR1 and CDR2 from the germline V gene are MRHNA and SNTAGT. The CDR3 loop is CASRPCPGTGDLAKNIQYF. DNA for the CDR3: TGTGCCAGCAGGCCTTGTCCCGGGACAGGGGATCTAGCCAAAAACATTCAGTACTTC.

The gene calls are TRBV4-3 and TRBJ1-6; perhaps TRBD1 as D (5 bases). This CDR3 has 19 residues. Germline-derived CDR1 and CDR2 are LGHNA and YSLEER. Trimming took off 0 bases at V and 0 bases at J, with 15 bases between the two ends. CDR3 DNA sequence: TGCGCCAGCAGCCAAGATGTGGCAGGGCTGAGCTCCTATAATTCACCCCTCCACTTT. As protein: CASSQDVAGLSSYNSPLHF.